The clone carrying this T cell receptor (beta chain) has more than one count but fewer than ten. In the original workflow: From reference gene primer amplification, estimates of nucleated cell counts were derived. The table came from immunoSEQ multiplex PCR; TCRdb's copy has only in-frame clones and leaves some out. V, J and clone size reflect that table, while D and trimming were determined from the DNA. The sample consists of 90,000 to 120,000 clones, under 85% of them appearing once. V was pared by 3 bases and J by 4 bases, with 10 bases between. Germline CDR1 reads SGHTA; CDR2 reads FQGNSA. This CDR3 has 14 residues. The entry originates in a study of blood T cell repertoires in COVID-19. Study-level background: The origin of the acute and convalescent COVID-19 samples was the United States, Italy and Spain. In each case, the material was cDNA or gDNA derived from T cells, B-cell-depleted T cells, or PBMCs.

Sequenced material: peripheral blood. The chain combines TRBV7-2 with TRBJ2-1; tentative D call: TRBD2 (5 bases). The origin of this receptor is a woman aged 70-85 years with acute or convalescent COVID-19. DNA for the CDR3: TGTGCCAGCAGCTTTGGCGGGCCGTACAATGAGCAGTTCTTC. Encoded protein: CASSFGGPYNEQFF.